The present T cell receptor (beta chain) was sequenced within a study of T cell responses to AZD1222 COVID-19 vaccine. Turning to the study itself: Researchers grouped second doses given at about 4 or about 12 weeks into one pool. Study-wide findings and caveats: None of the repertoires were sampled until the peak T cell response had passed. Just a handful of people given AZD1222 tested seropositive at baseline.

Data came from immunoSEQ multiplex PCR; TCRdb stores just in-frame clones and leaves some out. The repertoire holds 100,000 to 150,000 clones, with approximately 89% as singletons. In regard to this clone: Its matching antigen is unknown.

The material was peripheral blood, obtained on day 0 of AZD1222 vaccination. This sequence originates from an adult in good health.

The CDR3 DNA reads TGTGCCAGTAGTATAGGGAGCGTTCCCCCGAACACCGGGGAGCTGTTTTTT. Translated, it gives CASSIGSVPPNTGELFF. This chain links TRBV19 with TRBJ2-2; D is undetermined. Germline assignment: CDR1 LNHDA and CDR2 SQIVND (reference sequence). V lost 1 base and J lost 0, with 12 bases in between. The CDR3 contains 17 residues.